Described below is a single T cell receptor (beta chain) sequence and its context. The data were taken from a study of blood T cell repertoires in COVID-19. Study-level background: Samples of COVID-19 (acute and convalescent) were obtained from the United States, Italy and Spain. Sample material is recorded as cDNA or gDNA derived from T cells, B-cell-depleted T cells, or PBMCs.

Original handling: Nucleated cell number was recorded as an estimate derived from reference gene primer amplification. The table came from immunoSEQ multiplex PCR; TCRdb's copy has only in-frame clones and leaves some out. V, J and clone size derive from that table, while D and trimming were established from the DNA sequence. The sample lists 250,000 to 300,000 clones, under 90% occurring once. What was sequenced was peripheral blood. This receptor was obtained from a woman aged 55-75 years with active or convalescent COVID-19.

This CDR3 is CASSHVGGLVKNIQYF. The CDR3 DNA follows: TGTGCCAGCAGCCACGTGGGGGGGCTGGTCAAAAACATTCAGTACTTC. This rearrangement joins TRBV3-1 (or the pseudogene TRBV3-2) to TRBJ2-4; a weak D match, TRBD2 (7 bases). The germline V gene encodes CDR1 LGHDT and CDR2 YNNKEL (reference sequence). Trimming cost V 3 bases and J 3 bases, with 15 bases left between them. The CDR3 has 16 residues.